This TCR beta chain was recovered during a study of shared clonotypes between healthy human individuals (dated by TCRdb to 2018 to 2020). Context from the whole study: The cohort included a few men and two women between 18 and 49 years of age. Per donor, three plates each were used for CD4 naive and CD4 memory, two for CD8 naive, and one for CD8 memory. To estimate repertoire size and how much clonotype sharing occurs between individuals, the study deeply sequenced the blood TCR repertoires of five healthy adults. Different laboratories and diverse techniques were used to prepare libraries and sequence TCR repertoires, to increase sequencing depth and limit assay-specific biases. Leukapheresis yielded between about 0.94 and 8.9 billion PBMCs per donor.

The CDR3 measures 14 amino acids from cysteine to phenylalanine. The sequence is cut down to CDR3 DNA, 42 bases in frame from base 1. Taken from the germline V gene, the CDR1 and CDR2 loops are MNHEY and SVGAGI. V and J are truncated by 0 bases and 8 bases respectively, leaving an intervening sequence of 10 bases. CD8 naive samples were obtained by positive selection for CCR7 among CD45RO-negative cells, yielding a CD45RA+CCR7+ population from which TemRA cells were excluded. Donors were healthy HIV-negative adults with no recently reported acute infections or vaccinations. Every donor was a Caucasian adult residing in Nashville, Tennessee, USA. Blood was collected by leukapheresis, and PBMCs were isolated by Ficoll-Histopaque density gradient centrifugation and then cryopreserved in liquid nitrogen vapor phase. Purity and quantity of every magnetically sorted T cell population were checked by analytical flow cytometry. Each sorted fraction had its genomic DNA isolated and then quantified by UV absorbance on a Nanodrop 2000c.

TCR CDR3 regions were amplified from genomic DNA by multiplex PCR using the deep immunoSEQ assay. Genomic DNA extracted from each cell subset was distributed evenly over all wells of several immunoSEQ 96-well plates, and each plate served as one replicate. Each replicate PCR for sorted subsets received about 200 ng genomic DNA, equal to about 30,000 T cell genomes. Purified libraries were quantified with a Qubit 3.0 fluorometer, sized on a Bioanalyzer 2100, and re-quantified with the KAPA Library Quantification kit. Every immunoSEQ 96-well plate was sequenced on a separate single-read 150-cycle Illumina NextSeq 550 flow cell. From the authors' description of their analysis: The immunoSEQ output contained only junctional sequences without quality scores, so filtering could not match that applied to full-length reads. To assign V/J genes and CDR3, sequences were annotated using PyIR, a Python wrapper for IgBLAST v1.9, with IMGT germline references. Reads with weak V/J assignments (E-value above 1e-6), missing CDR3, stop codons, out-of-frame junctions, or ambiguous translated residues were removed. V3J clonotypes were defined as sequences sharing the same inferred V gene, J gene, and CDR3 amino acid sequence. Percentage overlap between repertoires was calculated by dividing the number of shared unique clonotypes by the size of the smaller repertoire. Three approaches were used to assess repertoire richness: RTK rarefaction, the Chao1 estimator, and Recon v2.1 estimates of unobserved clonotypes. Generation probabilities for all TCRbeta clonotypes obtained by the gDNA method from several donors were computed using OLGA. The table comes from immuneACCESS by way of TCRdb, which keeps in-frame sequences with V and J called. Part of the clones is missing from these tables; in studies checked, under half for an unresolved V gene and the rest for unknown reasons. V, J and clone size were drawn from that table, and D and trimming were deduced from the DNA. In all, the sample holds around 2.1 million clones, and 93% of those were seen once. More than 1.5% of the sample is in the top ten clones.

Broad study findings and their caveats: Only blood was sampled, and tissue TCR repertoires likely differ from those in blood. Across several donors, approximately 5% of naive CD4, roughly 3.8% of naive CD8, around 2.1% of memory CD4, and 0.3% to 0.45% of memory CD8 clonotypes were shared. Clonotypes shared by all four sorted-subset donors showed higher generation probabilities than non-shared clonotypes. The small number of donors limited the genetic and exposure-history diversity represented. Naive subsets generally had larger estimated clonotype richness than memory subsets did. Pairwise subsampling indicated that sequencing depth was expected to affect the degree of clonotype sharing among donors. Rarefaction of sorted-subset datasets indicated incomplete sequencing despite the large sequencing depth.

This clone was seen only once. Its specific antigen is unknown. There are no base qualities to consult, and no much larger clone falls within one base. Other DNA variants within this sample encode the same CDR3. The rearrangement joined TRBV6-5 to TRBJ2-2; tentative D gene TRBD2, with 7 bases matching. The sample was naive CD8+ T cells from PBMCs. This sample's cell subset or site label indicates: CD45RA+CCR7+. This receptor was taken from a man in his late teens or twenties in good health. Some clones in this sample may be carry-over from other donors' samples. The CDR3 reads CASSYSRGAGELFF. The DNA sequence follows: TGTGCCAGCAGTTACTCCCGGGGGGCGGGGGAGCTGTTTTTT.